Sequencing of this TCR beta chain was carried out in a study of technical replicates of blood from four donors. Trimming stripped 0 bases from V and 4 bases from J, with 13 bases between. The CDR3 is made up of 16 amino acids. Germline V gene data show CDR1 as MNHEY and CDR2 as SVGAGI. Some clones are missing from TCRdb's copy, which holds only in-frame ones; the method was immunoSEQ multiplex PCR. The top ten hold under 0.5% of the sample, which has tens of thousands of clones, 85% to 95% seen once. The rearrangement uses TRBV6-5 and TRBJ2-1; TRBD2 is a possible D gene (6 bases). This sequence originates from a human donor in good health. The sequencing sample was made of T cells isolated from PBMCs. The CDR3 is CASSYSIGEVYNEQFF. In nucleotides, the CDR3 is TGTGCCAGCAGTTACTCGATAGGGGAGGTTTACAATGAGCAGTTCTTC.